This paragraph covers one T cell receptor (beta chain) sequence. This clone's antigen is unknown. No base quality values were provided; no much bigger clone lies one nucleotide off. The QIAGEN blood and tissue kit was used to extract genomic DNA from the sorted cells, and that DNA was then quantified on a NanoDrop 1000. TCR alpha and beta chains were deep sequenced and quantified on the immunoSEQ platform using multiplex PCR of genomic DNA. The paper's processing steps were these. IMGT gene and region definitions were used for annotation of the TCR sequences. As a stand-in for the preselection repertoire, out-of-frame rearrangements were used and set against in-frame clonotypes. Repertoire size was estimated with the iCHAO1 estimator supplied with the immunoSEQ platform. Clonal inequality was measured with a Gini index on in-frame amino acid clonotypes, based on the Lorenz curve. Shared clonotypes were counted with the intersect function of the R package tcR, and similarity was scored with the Jaccard index. Principal component analysis of V, J and V-J usage frequencies was run with the R prcomp function without normalization. Here the immuneACCESS table is served through TCRdb, limited to in-frame sequences with V and J called. Missing clones are a known gap in these copies; in checked studies unresolved V genes cover under half, and the rest lacks a known reason. V and J calls plus clone size are reproduced from that table; the DNA served to infer D and trimming. For this sample there are 60,000 or so clones; around 94% appear just once. 18% of the sample rests with the top ten.

Fluorescence-activated cell sorting was used to isolate naive CD4 T cells, defined as CD45RO-negative and CD62L-positive, from PBMCs. From each donor, around 50 ml of fresh peripheral blood was taken, and Ficoll density centrifugation was then used to isolate PBMCs. Cell sorting was carried out on a FACSAria III instrument, and a purity above 90% was achieved for all samples. This record comes from a study of human versus mouse CDR3 diversity and MHC coevolution (dated by TCRdb to 2016 to 2017). Turning to the overall study: According to reports, the immunoSEQ assay can detect one in 200,000 T cells and keeps multiplex PCR amplification bias to a minimum. Valid reads per sample ranged from about 0.6 x 10^7 to 1.6 x 10^7 across mouse and human samples. Human naive CD4 T cell repertoires were used as a reference for TCR selection on multiple MHC II alleles and were compared with human-TCR-locus transgenic mice carrying single MHC II. The human cohort comprised three healthy volunteer blood donors, one aged 30 to 40, one aged 40 to 50 and one aged 60 to 70 at collection. Here is what the overall study found, with its caveats: On average, more CDR3 deletions and insertions were observed in humans than in mice, indicating greater exonuclease and TdT activity. Among all the groups compared, the lowest clonal inequality scores came from two of the three human donors. The largest TCR beta repertoire according to iCHAO1 estimates belonged to humans, at roughly 1.6 million clonotypes, a result attributed likely to selection by multiple MHC II molecules. Repertoire diversity was not considered directly comparable between humans and mice because human T cells were selected on six MHC II alleles.

Sequenced input: naive CD4+ T cells from blood. The cell subset or site label corresponds to: CD45RO-negative CD62L-positive naive CD4 T cells. This sequence was found in a person aged 55 to 69 in good health.

The sequenced DNA is TGTGCTAGTGGCGCCGGGACAGGGTACTCCTACGAGCAGTACTTC. Translated, it gives CASGAGTGYSYEQYF. This receptor chain uses TRBV12-5 and TRBJ2-7; TRBD1 lines up with 9 middle nucleotides. CDR1 and CDR2, looked up from the germline V gene, are LGHNT and FRNRAP. The CDR3 holds 15 amino acids from the cysteine to the phenylalanine. The kept DNA is CDR3 alone, 45 bases in frame from the first base. Germline trimming: 6 bases from V, 0 bases from J; junction bases outside gene matches: 6.